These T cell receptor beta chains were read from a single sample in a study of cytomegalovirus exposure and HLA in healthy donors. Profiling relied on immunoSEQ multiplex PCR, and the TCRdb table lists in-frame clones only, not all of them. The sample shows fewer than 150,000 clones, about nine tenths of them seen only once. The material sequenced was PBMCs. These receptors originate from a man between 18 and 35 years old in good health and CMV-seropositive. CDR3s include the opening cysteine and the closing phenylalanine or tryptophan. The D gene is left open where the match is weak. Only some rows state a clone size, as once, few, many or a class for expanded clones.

CDR3aa: CATSRDPGGVEEQFF; CDR3nt: TGTGCCACCAGCAGAGACCCCGGAGGGGTAGAGGAGCAGTTCTTC; d_gene: -; j_gene: TRBJ2-1; abundance: once; v_gene: TRBV15
CDR3aa: CASSLVGVNTEAFF; CDR3nt: TGTGCCAGCAGCTTAGTAGGGGTGAACACTGAAGCTTTCTTT; d_gene: -; j_gene: TRBJ1-1; abundance: few; v_gene: TRBV7-8
CDR3aa: CASSYGGTGGVHGYTF; CDR3nt: TGTGCCAGCAGTTACGGGGGGACAGGGGGCGTGCATGGCTACACCTTC; d_gene: TRBD1; j_gene: TRBJ1-2; abundance: -; v_gene: TRBV6-5
CDR3aa: CASSSTVAGTGGPHGYTF; CDR3nt: TGTGCCAGCAGCTCCACTGTTGCGGGGACAGGGGGGCCCCATGGCTACACCTTC; d_gene: TRBD1; j_gene: TRBJ1-2; abundance: few; v_gene: TRBV7-9
CDR3aa: CSVDRGTSYNEQFF; CDR3nt: TGCAGCGTCGACAGGGGGACTTCCTACAATGAGCAGTTCTTC; d_gene: TRBD1; j_gene: TRBJ2-1; abundance: -; v_gene: TRBV29-1
CDR3aa: CASSLGTYPTAYGYTF; CDR3nt: TGTGCCAGCAGTCTGGGGACTTATCCAACCGCTTATGGCTACACCTTC; d_gene: -; j_gene: TRBJ1-2; abundance: -; v_gene: TRBV5-6
CDR3aa: CASTLTVIQETQYF; CDR3nt: TGTGCCAGCACCCTGACAGTAATACAAGAGACCCAGTACTTC; d_gene: -; j_gene: TRBJ2-5; abundance: -; v_gene: TRBV7-6
CDR3aa: CASDDRGKGYTF; CDR3nt: TGTGCCAGCGACGACAGGGGTAAAGGCTACACCTTC; d_gene: TRBD1; j_gene: TRBJ1-2; abundance: -; v_gene: TRBV2
CDR3aa: CASSLVSVRDRGNGELFF; CDR3nt: TGTGCCAGCAGCTTAGTATCGGTCCGTGACAGGGGAAACGGGGAGCTGTTTTTT; d_gene: TRBD1; j_gene: TRBJ2-2; abundance: once; v_gene: TRBV11-2
CDR3aa: CASSLSQGAGEAFF; CDR3nt: TGTGCCAGCAGCTTGAGTCAGGGGGCGGGTGAAGCTTTCTTT; d_gene: TRBD1; j_gene: TRBJ1-1; abundance: -; v_gene: TRBV7-9
CDR3aa: CASSQGAVEKLFF; CDR3nt: TGTGCCAGCAGTCAAGGGGCGGTTGAAAAACTGTTTTTT; d_gene: -; j_gene: TRBJ1-4; abundance: -; v_gene: TRBV6-5
CDR3aa: CASSSGLAGGRTTGELFF; CDR3nt: TGTGCCAGCAGCTCCGGACTAGCGGGGGGGCGGACCACCGGGGAGCTGTTTTTT; d_gene: TRBD2; j_gene: TRBJ2-2; abundance: once; v_gene: TRBV11-2
CDR3aa: CASSLDWGHEQFF; CDR3nt: TGTGCCAGCAGCTTAGATTGGGGGCATGAGCAGTTCTTC; d_gene: -; j_gene: TRBJ2-1; abundance: -; v_gene: TRBV7-2
CDR3aa: CASKQDRKLDYTF; CDR3nt: TGTGCCAGCAAACAGGACAGGAAGCTCGACTACACCTTC; d_gene: TRBD1; j_gene: TRBJ1-2; abundance: -; v_gene: TRBV5-4
CDR3aa: CASSQGFGGSNQPQHF; CDR3nt: TGTGCCAGCAGCCAAGGATTCGGGGGTAGCAATCAGCCCCAGCATTTT; d_gene: -; j_gene: TRBJ1-5; abundance: -; v_gene: TRBV4-2
CDR3aa: CASSGAPGASNQPQHF; CDR3nt: TGTGCCAGCAGTGGGGCGCCAGGGGCATCCAATCAGCCCCAGCATTTT; d_gene: -; j_gene: TRBJ1-5; abundance: -; v_gene: TRBV2